Reported below is one T cell receptor beta chain. A read error may account for a junction end that differs from germline. The CDR3 consists of 14 residues. Germline V CDR1 and CDR2: SSHAT, FNYEAQ (reference sequence). This entry is derived from a study of PD-L1 blockade in urothelial cancer. Time point here: peripheral blood 6 weeks after treatment start. Profiling relied on immunoSEQ multiplex PCR, and the TCRdb table lists in-frame clones only, not all of them. The table shows more than 60,000 clones, with 88% occurring only once. This material consisted of PBMCs, taken around atezolizumab (anti-PD-L1) treatment. The source is a man between 60 and 75 years old with urothelial cancer. V gene TRBV7-7 combines with J gene TRBJ2-2; TRBD1 is a possible D gene (5 bases). In DNA form, the CDR3 reads TGTGCTAGCAGCAAGACAGCGAACACCGGGGAGCTGTTTTTT. Translating gives CASSKTANTGELFF. The variable domain in full, with the rest retrieved from reference TRBV7-7 and TRBJ2-2, is GAGVSQSPRYKVTKRGQDVTLRCDPISSHATLYWYQQALGQGPEFLTYFNYEAQPDKSGLPSDRFSAERPEGSISTLTIQRTEQRDSAMYRCASSKTANTGELFFGEGSRLTVL.